This TCR beta chain was documented in a study of blood T cells in healthy people across ages. Study-level results: Older age went with lower TCR beta diversity per million T cells, in a roughly linear way. The authors considered diversity estimates from one million T cells to be underestimates. Higher naive T cell percentage went strongly together with higher TCR beta diversity. Higher diversity and more naive CD4+ cells were features of long-lived donors, compared to aged donors.

Primers used in a second PCR of about 7 to 12 cycles were a sample-barcoded 5' primer and a J-beta primer mix. TCRdb reprocessed the 5' RACE reads via MiXCR and lists one record per CDR3 protein. The sample records some 700,000 distinct CDR3 sequences, roughly two fifths being singletons. Notes on this clonotype: Antigen: not known.

This TCR was sampled from a woman aged 60-70 years in good health. Sequencing was done on a sample of blood.

CDR3 protein: CSVNLSGGTDTQYF. CDR3 DNA sequence: TGCAGCGTAAACCTAAGCGGGGGGACAGATACGCAGTATTTT. This chain uses TRBV29-1 with TRBJ2-3, with 9 positions matching TRBD2. The J segment lost 3 bases and the V segment lost 6 bases, leaving 7 bases of the junction unmatched. Per the germline V gene, CDR1 is SQVTM and CDR2 is ANQGSEA. The CDR3 is 14 amino acids.